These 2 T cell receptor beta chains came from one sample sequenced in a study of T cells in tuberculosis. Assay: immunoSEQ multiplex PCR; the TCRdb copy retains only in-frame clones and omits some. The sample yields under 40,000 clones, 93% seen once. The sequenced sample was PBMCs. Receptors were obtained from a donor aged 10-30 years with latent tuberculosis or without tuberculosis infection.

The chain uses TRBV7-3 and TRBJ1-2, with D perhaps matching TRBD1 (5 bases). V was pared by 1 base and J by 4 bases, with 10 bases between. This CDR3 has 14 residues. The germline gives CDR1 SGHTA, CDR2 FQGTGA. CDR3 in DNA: TGTGCCAGCAGCTTAAATCAGGGCTCCTATGGCTACACCTTC. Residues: CASSLNQGSYGYTF.

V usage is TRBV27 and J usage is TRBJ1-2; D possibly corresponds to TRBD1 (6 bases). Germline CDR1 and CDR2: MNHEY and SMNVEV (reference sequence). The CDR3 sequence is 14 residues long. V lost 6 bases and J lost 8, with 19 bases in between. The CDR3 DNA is TGTGCCAGCAGCACTCCGGGGGGCGCGGAGGGCTACACCTTC. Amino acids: CASSTPGGAEGYTF.